This TCR beta chain was obtained from a study of blood T cell repertoires in COVID-19 (dated by TCRdb to about 2020). As for the study more broadly: Samples from collaborators originated in the United States, Italy and Spain and spanned both the acute and convalescent phases of COVID-19. The dataset comprised deeply sampled blood TCRbeta repertoires from subjects exposed to, actively infected with, or recovered from COVID-19. The sample metadata nearly always contained a de-identified subject ID, COVID-19 status, age in years and sex. The repertoires were released in a freely available public database intended as a resource for research on the immune response to SARS-CoV-2. The prospective study material was composed of cDNA or gDNA derived from T cells, B-cell-depleted T cells, or PBMCs. Where HLA class I and class II types were available, the types were taken from metadata supplied by the sample provider, not from assay-based typing. Samples were obtained from the ongoing ImmuneRACE study (first 160 participants) and from over 1,000 subjects provided by 6 global collaborators.

To note about this clone: What this receptor recognizes is not known. Base qualities are missing; no much larger clone stands one base away.

Overall study outcomes, separate from this receptor: Clinical and demographic metadata were provided uncurated, with the amount varying by source and participant.

TCRbeta CDR3 regions were amplified from genomic DNA by means of the immunoSEQ Assay, a bias-controlled multiplex PCR. The authors' analysis ran thus. The number of nucleated cells in each sample was estimated from the amplification of reference gene primers within the assay. To quantify the absolute abundance of each unique TCRbeta CDR3 rearrangement, sequence reads were collapsed and filtered. For each sample, productive Simpson clonality was calculated as the square root of Simpson's diversity index over productive rearrangements. In its TCRdb copy, this immuneACCESS table keeps in-frame sequences only and misses some clones. Where compared with another copy, unresolved V genes explain less than half of these, and the others have no known cause. D and trimming come from the DNA, and the V and J calls and clone size come from that table. The sample table records under 200,000 clones; about 86% of these occur just once. Roughly 3.7% of the sample goes to the ten largest clones.

Collaborating institutions collected whole blood in K2EDTA tubes following their own protocols. For TCRbeta analysis, collaborators shipped samples in one of three forms: frozen whole blood, isolated PBMCs, or DNA extracted from either of those sample types. According to the germline V gene, CDR1 reads SGHAT and CDR2 reads FQNNGV. Cut back by 7 bases and 8 bases, the V and J ends lie 17 bases apart. From its cysteine to its phenylalanine, the CDR3 spans 13 amino acids. The DNA shown is the 39-base CDR3, in frame from base 1. This receptor was obtained from a young man with active or convalescent COVID-19. The chain was built from TRBV11-2 and TRBJ1-2; no D gene is confidently identified. The sequencing input was peripheral blood. The DNA is TGTGCCAGCACCCGGACGGGAGGAGCGGGCTACACCTTC. It specifies CASTRTGGAGYTF.